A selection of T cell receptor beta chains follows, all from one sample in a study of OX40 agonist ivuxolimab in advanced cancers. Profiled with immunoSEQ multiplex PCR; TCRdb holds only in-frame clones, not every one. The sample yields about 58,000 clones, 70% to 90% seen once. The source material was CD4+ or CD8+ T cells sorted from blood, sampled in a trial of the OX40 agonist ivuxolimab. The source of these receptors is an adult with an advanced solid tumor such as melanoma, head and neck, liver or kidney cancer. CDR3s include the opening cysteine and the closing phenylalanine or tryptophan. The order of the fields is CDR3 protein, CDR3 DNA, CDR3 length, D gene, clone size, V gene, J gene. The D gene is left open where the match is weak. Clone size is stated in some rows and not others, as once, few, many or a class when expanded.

CDR3 protein: CSVEFHRGSGNTIYF; CDR3 DNA: TGCAGCGTGGAGTTCCACAGGGGGTCTGGAAACACCATATATTTT; CDR3 length: 15; D gene: TRBD1; clone size: -; V gene: TRBV29-1; J gene: TRBJ1-3
CDR3 protein: CASSDQGFWQFF; CDR3 DNA: TGTGCCAGCAGTGATCAGGGGTTCTGGCAGTTCTTC; CDR3 length: 12; D gene: -; clone size: -; V gene: TRBV6-1; J gene: TRBJ2-1
CDR3 protein: CASRPGASSYEQYF; CDR3 DNA: TGTGCCAGCAGGCCAGGGGCGAGCTCCTACGAGCAGTACTTC; CDR3 length: 14; D gene: -; clone size: -; V gene: TRBV7-9; J gene: TRBJ2-7
CDR3 protein: CASSQDLAGTGGREKLFF; CDR3 DNA: TGTGCCAGCAGCCAAGACCTAGCCGGGACAGGGGGACGGGAAAAACTGTTTTTT; CDR3 length: 18; D gene: TRBD1; clone size: -; V gene: TRBV14; J gene: TRBJ1-4
CDR3 protein: CASSAGVETQYF; CDR3 DNA: TGCGCCAGCAGTGCCGGTGTAGAGACCCAGTACTTC; CDR3 length: 12; D gene: -; clone size: few; V gene: TRBV10-2; J gene: TRBJ2-5
CDR3 protein: CASSLEQGHYGYTF; CDR3 DNA: TGCGCCAGCAGCTTGGAGCAGGGCCACTATGGCTACACCTTC; CDR3 length: 14; D gene: -; clone size: once; V gene: TRBV5-1; J gene: TRBJ1-2
CDR3 protein: CASSYSGVGSYEQYF; CDR3 DNA: TGTGCCAGCAGTTATAGTGGGGTGGGATCCTACGAGCAGTACTTC; CDR3 length: 15; D gene: -; clone size: -; V gene: TRBV6-5; J gene: TRBJ2-7
CDR3 protein: CASSFTSFSGANVLTF; CDR3 DNA: TGCGCCAGCAGCTTTACCAGCTTCTCTGGGGCCAACGTCCTGACTTTC; CDR3 length: 16; D gene: -; clone size: -; V gene: TRBV5-1; J gene: TRBJ2-6
CDR3 protein: CASSLITGGAGDEAFF; CDR3 DNA: TGTGCCAGCTCACTGATTACAGGGGGCGCGGGTGATGAAGCTTTCTTT; CDR3 length: 16; D gene: TRBD1; clone size: -; V gene: TRBV18; J gene: TRBJ1-1
CDR3 protein: CASSRQSLSEQYF; CDR3 DNA: TGTGCCAGCAGCCGACAGAGCCTCTCTGAGCAGTACTTC; CDR3 length: 13; D gene: -; clone size: -; V gene: TRBV7-3; J gene: TRBJ2-7
CDR3 protein: CASSYSGAPSNYGYTF; CDR3 DNA: TGTGCCAGCAGTTACTCCGGTGCACCCTCTAACTATGGCTACACCTTC; CDR3 length: 16; D gene: -; clone size: -; V gene: TRBV6-5; J gene: TRBJ1-2
CDR3 protein: CASSSSGGSTEAFF; CDR3 DNA: TGTGCCAGCAGCTCCTCTGGGGGAAGCACTGAAGCTTTCTTT; CDR3 length: 14; D gene: -; clone size: -; V gene: TRBV11-2; J gene: TRBJ1-1
CDR3 protein: CAWTGTENTGELFF; CDR3 DNA: TGTGCCTGGACCGGGACGGAGAACACCGGGGAGCTGTTTTTT; CDR3 length: 14; D gene: -; clone size: once; V gene: TRBV30; J gene: TRBJ2-2
CDR3 protein: CASSWWGEKLFF; CDR3 DNA: TGTGCCAGCAGCTGGTGGGGGGAAAAACTGTTTTTT; CDR3 length: 12; D gene: -; clone size: -; V gene: TRBV7-2; J gene: TRBJ1-4
CDR3 protein: CASSQITGGGGTNEKLFF; CDR3 DNA: TGCGCCAGCAGCCAGATCACAGGGGGCGGAGGTACTAATGAAAAACTGTTTTTT; CDR3 length: 18; D gene: TRBD1; clone size: -; V gene: TRBV4-1; J gene: TRBJ1-4
CDR3 protein: CASSPNGRLNQETQYF; CDR3 DNA: TGTGCCAGTAGTCCGAATGGGAGGTTGAACCAAGAGACCCAGTACTTC; CDR3 length: 16; D gene: -; clone size: -; V gene: TRBV19; J gene: TRBJ2-5
CDR3 protein: CASSSKGGTGELFF; CDR3 DNA: TGCGCCAGCAGCAGCAAAGGAGGCACCGGGGAGCTGTTTTTT; CDR3 length: 14; D gene: -; clone size: -; V gene: TRBV5-1; J gene: TRBJ2-2
CDR3 protein: CASSAPVTTTDTQYF; CDR3 DNA: TGTGCCAGCAGTGCCCCGGTAACGACTACAGATACGCAGTATTTT; CDR3 length: 15; D gene: -; clone size: -; V gene: TRBV2; J gene: TRBJ2-3
CDR3 protein: CASSSGGAQETQYF; CDR3 DNA: TGTGCTAGCAGCTCCGGCGGGGCACAAGAGACCCAGTACTTC; CDR3 length: 14; D gene: -; clone size: -; V gene: TRBV7-7; J gene: TRBJ2-5
CDR3 protein: CASSLARQRSSETQYF; CDR3 DNA: TGTGCCAGCAGCTTAGCTAGACAGAGATCTAGCGAGACCCAGTACTTC; CDR3 length: 16; D gene: -; clone size: -; V gene: TRBV7-8; J gene: TRBJ2-5
CDR3 protein: CASSQDLTSNSPLHF; CDR3 DNA: TGTGCCAGCAGCCAAGATTTGACCTCCAATTCACCCCTCCACTTT; CDR3 length: 15; D gene: -; clone size: -; V gene: TRBV14; J gene: TRBJ1-6
CDR3 protein: CASSQWGSGGENIQYF; CDR3 DNA: TGCGCCAGCAGCCAATGGGGGTCAGGGGGTGAAAACATTCAGTACTTC; CDR3 length: 16; D gene: TRBD1; clone size: -; V gene: TRBV4-1; J gene: TRBJ2-4
CDR3 protein: CASDRKYSNQPQHF; CDR3 DNA: TGTGCCAGCGACAGGAAATATAGCAATCAGCCCCAGCATTTT; CDR3 length: 14; D gene: -; clone size: few; V gene: TRBV19; J gene: TRBJ1-5
CDR3 protein: CASSVAGGATQYF; CDR3 DNA: TGTGCCAGCAGCGTAGCGGGGGGGGCAACCCAGTACTTC; CDR3 length: 13; D gene: TRBD2; clone size: -; V gene: TRBV9; J gene: TRBJ2-5
CDR3 protein: CASSYSRGTEAFF; CDR3 DNA: TGTGCCAGCAGTTACTCAAGGGGCACTGAAGCTTTCTTT; CDR3 length: 13; D gene: -; clone size: -; V gene: TRBV6-5; J gene: TRBJ1-1
CDR3 protein: CASSLQGLAGGVYNEQFF; CDR3 DNA: TGCGCCAGCAGCTTGCAGGGACTAGCGGGGGGAGTCTACAATGAGCAGTTCTTC; CDR3 length: 18; D gene: TRBD2; clone size: -; V gene: TRBV5-1; J gene: TRBJ2-1
CDR3 protein: CASSPGVPTGTQYF; CDR3 DNA: TGTGCCAGCAGCCCCGGGGTTCCTACGGGTACGCAGTATTTT; CDR3 length: 14; D gene: -; clone size: -; V gene: TRBV7-2; J gene: TRBJ2-3
CDR3 protein: CASNLQGGVGPLEAFF; CDR3 DNA: TGTGCCAGCAATCTACAGGGGGGCGTCGGTCCCCTTGAAGCTTTCTTT; CDR3 length: 16; D gene: TRBD1; clone size: -; V gene: TRBV2; J gene: TRBJ1-1
CDR3 protein: CASSQGISGEAFF; CDR3 DNA: TGTGCCAGCAGCCAGGGTATATCTGGTGAAGCTTTCTTT; CDR3 length: 13; D gene: -; clone size: -; V gene: TRBV4-2; J gene: TRBJ1-1
CDR3 protein: CASSVGPGTPAEAFF; CDR3 DNA: TGTGCCAGCAGCGTAGGTCCCGGGACGCCGGCCGAAGCTTTCTTT; CDR3 length: 15; D gene: -; clone size: once; V gene: TRBV9; J gene: TRBJ1-1
CDR3 protein: CASSEARGRVNTEAFF; CDR3 DNA: TGTGCCAGCAGTGAAGCTAGGGGGCGGGTGAACACTGAAGCTTTCTTT; CDR3 length: 16; D gene: TRBD1; clone size: -; V gene: TRBV6-1; J gene: TRBJ1-1
CDR3 protein: CTLTGNTEAFF; CDR3 DNA: TGCACTTTAACCGGGAACACTGAAGCTTTCTTT; CDR3 length: 11; D gene: -; clone size: -; V gene: TRBV20-1; J gene: TRBJ1-1
CDR3 protein: CASTLDKQGKTQYF; CDR3 DNA: TGTGCCAGTACCTTGGACAAACAGGGAAAGACCCAGTACTTC; CDR3 length: 14; D gene: -; clone size: -; V gene: TRBV19; J gene: TRBJ2-5
CDR3 protein: CASSEAVYTQYF; CDR3 DNA: TGTGCCAGCAGTGAGGCCGTATATACGCAGTATTTT; CDR3 length: 12; D gene: -; clone size: -; V gene: TRBV6-1; J gene: TRBJ2-3
CDR3 protein: CASRQQGAQVTEAFF; CDR3 DNA: TGTGCCAGCAGACAGCAGGGGGCCCAAGTCACTGAAGCTTTCTTT; CDR3 length: 15; D gene: TRBD1; clone size: -; V gene: TRBV5-8; J gene: TRBJ1-1
CDR3 protein: CAWSWGSGANVLTF; CDR3 DNA: TGTGCCTGGAGTTGGGGCTCTGGGGCCAACGTCCTGACTTTC; CDR3 length: 14; D gene: -; clone size: -; V gene: TRBV30; J gene: TRBJ2-6
CDR3 protein: CASSLFRTSSTDTQYF; CDR3 DNA: TGTGCCAGCAGCTTATTTCGCACTTCTAGCACAGATACGCAGTATTTT; CDR3 length: 16; D gene: -; clone size: -; V gene: TRBV11-2; J gene: TRBJ2-3
CDR3 protein: CASLLGHGFYEQYF; CDR3 DNA: TGTGCCAGCCTTCTGGGACATGGCTTCTACGAGCAGTACTTC; CDR3 length: 14; D gene: -; clone size: -; V gene: TRBV6-1; J gene: TRBJ2-7
CDR3 protein: CASSFGTGKETQYF; CDR3 DNA: TGTGCCAGCAGCTTTGGGACAGGGAAAGAGACCCAGTACTTC; CDR3 length: 14; D gene: TRBD1; clone size: -; V gene: TRBV11-3; J gene: TRBJ2-5
CDR3 protein: CASSLWSSGGPNEQFF; CDR3 DNA: TGTGCCAGCAGCTTATGGTCTAGCGGGGGTCCAAATGAGCAGTTCTTC; CDR3 length: 16; D gene: TRBD2; clone size: -; V gene: TRBV7-3; J gene: TRBJ2-1
CDR3 protein: CAIRGTGGTSPLHF; CDR3 DNA: TGTGCCATCAGGGGTACAGGGGGAACTTCACCCCTCCACTTT; CDR3 length: 14; D gene: TRBD1; clone size: -; V gene: TRBV10-3; J gene: TRBJ1-6
CDR3 protein: CASSLALARETQYF; CDR3 DNA: TGTGCCAGCAGCTTAGCTCTAGCGAGGGAGACCCAGTACTTC; CDR3 length: 14; D gene: -; clone size: -; V gene: TRBV11-2; J gene: TRBJ2-5
CDR3 protein: CASSTTSGANVLTF; CDR3 DNA: TGTGCCAGCAGTACCACCTCTGGGGCCAACGTCCTGACTTTC; CDR3 length: 14; D gene: -; clone size: -; V gene: TRBV6-6; J gene: TRBJ2-6
CDR3 protein: CASNPDPTVGGELFF; CDR3 DNA: TGTGCCAGCAACCCAGACCCAACCGTAGGCGGGGAGCTGTTTTTT; CDR3 length: 15; D gene: -; clone size: -; V gene: TRBV9; J gene: TRBJ2-2
CDR3 protein: CASSPTGGYEQYF; CDR3 DNA: TGTGCCAGCAGCCCGACAGGGGGGTACGAGCAGTACTTC; CDR3 length: 13; D gene: TRBD1; clone size: -; V gene: TRBV14; J gene: TRBJ2-7
CDR3 protein: CASSEYRGGTDTQYF; CDR3 DNA: TGTGCCAGCAGTGAATACAGGGGTGGCACAGATACGCAGTATTTT; CDR3 length: 15; D gene: -; clone size: -; V gene: TRBV25-1; J gene: TRBJ2-3
CDR3 protein: CASSIDSRIETEAFF; CDR3 DNA: TGTGCCAGTAGTATAGACAGTCGGATCGAGACTGAAGCTTTCTTT; CDR3 length: 15; D gene: -; clone size: -; V gene: TRBV19; J gene: TRBJ1-1
CDR3 protein: CASSPRTGALNSPLHF; CDR3 DNA: TGTGCCAGCTCACCCCGGACAGGGGCGCTTAATTCACCCCTCCACTTT; CDR3 length: 16; D gene: TRBD1; clone size: -; V gene: TRBV18; J gene: TRBJ1-6
CDR3 protein: CASRRDRNFYEQYF; CDR3 DNA: TGTGCCAGCAGAAGGGACAGGAACTTTTACGAGCAGTACTTC; CDR3 length: 14; D gene: TRBD1; clone size: -; V gene: TRBV6-1; J gene: TRBJ2-7
CDR3 protein: CASSHAGISGGARTDTQYF; CDR3 DNA: TGCGCCAGCAGCCACGCCGGAATTAGCGGGGGGGCGAGGACAGATACGCAGTATTTT; CDR3 length: 19; D gene: TRBD2; clone size: once; V gene: TRBV4-1; J gene: TRBJ2-3
CDR3 protein: CSASRGLAELQETQYF; CDR3 DNA: TGCAGCGCAAGCAGAGGACTAGCGGAGCTCCAAGAGACCCAGTACTTC; CDR3 length: 16; D gene: TRBD2; clone size: -; V gene: TRBV29-1; J gene: TRBJ2-5
CDR3 protein: CASSHLSGVNTEAFF; CDR3 DNA: TGTGCCAGTAGCCACCTCTCGGGGGTGAACACTGAAGCTTTCTTT; CDR3 length: 15; D gene: -; clone size: -; V gene: TRBV19; J gene: TRBJ1-1
CDR3 protein: CASSLDVNSVQFF; CDR3 DNA: TGTGCCAGCAGCTTGGACGTGAATTCTGTGCAGTTCTTC; CDR3 length: 13; D gene: -; clone size: once; V gene: TRBV7-8; J gene: TRBJ2-1
CDR3 protein: CASSDSRVGGYTF; CDR3 DNA: TGTGCCAGCAGTGACTCGAGGGTCGGTGGCTACACCTTC; CDR3 length: 13; D gene: -; clone size: once; V gene: TRBV6-4; J gene: TRBJ1-2
CDR3 protein: CASSSLGRPGELFF; CDR3 DNA: TGTGCCAGCAGTTCTCTGGGGAGGCCCGGGGAGCTGTTTTTT; CDR3 length: 14; D gene: -; clone size: -; V gene: TRBV2; J gene: TRBJ2-2
CDR3 protein: CASSLDVNYGYTF; CDR3 DNA: TGTGCCAGCAGCTTAGACGTAAACTATGGCTACACCTTC; CDR3 length: 13; D gene: -; clone size: few; V gene: TRBV11-2; J gene: TRBJ1-2
CDR3 protein: CASSTVTGELFF; CDR3 DNA: TGTGCCAGCTCCACAGTAACCGGGGAGCTGTTTTTT; CDR3 length: 12; D gene: -; clone size: once; V gene: TRBV18; J gene: TRBJ2-2
CDR3 protein: CASSLQGAAGELFF; CDR3 DNA: TGTGCTAGCAGCCTGCAGGGGGCGGCCGGGGAGCTGTTTTTT; CDR3 length: 14; D gene: TRBD1; clone size: few; V gene: TRBV7-7; J gene: TRBJ2-2